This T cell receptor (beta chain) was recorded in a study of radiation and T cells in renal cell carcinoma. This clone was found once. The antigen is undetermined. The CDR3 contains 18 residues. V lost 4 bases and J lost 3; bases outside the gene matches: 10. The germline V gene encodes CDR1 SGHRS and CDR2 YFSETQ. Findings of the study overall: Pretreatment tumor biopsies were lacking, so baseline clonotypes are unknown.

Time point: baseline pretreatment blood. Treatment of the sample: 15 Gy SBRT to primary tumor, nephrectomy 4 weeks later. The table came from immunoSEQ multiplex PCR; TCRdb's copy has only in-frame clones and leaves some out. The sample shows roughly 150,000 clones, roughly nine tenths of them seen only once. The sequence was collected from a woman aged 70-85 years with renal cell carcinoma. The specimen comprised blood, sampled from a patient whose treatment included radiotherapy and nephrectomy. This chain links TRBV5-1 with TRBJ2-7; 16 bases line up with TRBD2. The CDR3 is CASSPGTSGGAKVYEQYF. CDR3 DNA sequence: TGCGCCAGCAGCCCGGGGACTAGCGGGGGGGCAAAGGTCTACGAGCAGTACTTC.